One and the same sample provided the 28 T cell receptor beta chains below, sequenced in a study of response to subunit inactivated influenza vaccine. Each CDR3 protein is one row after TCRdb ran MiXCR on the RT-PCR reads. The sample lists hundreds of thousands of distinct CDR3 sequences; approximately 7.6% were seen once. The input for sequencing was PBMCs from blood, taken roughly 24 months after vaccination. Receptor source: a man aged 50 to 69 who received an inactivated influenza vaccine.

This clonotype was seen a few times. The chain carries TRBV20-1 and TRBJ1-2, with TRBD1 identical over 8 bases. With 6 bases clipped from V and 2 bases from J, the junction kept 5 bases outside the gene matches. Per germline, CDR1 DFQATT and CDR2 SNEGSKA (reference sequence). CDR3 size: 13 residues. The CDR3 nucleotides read TGCAGTGCCAGGACAGGGTACAACTATGGCTACACCTTC. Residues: CSARTGYNYGYTF.

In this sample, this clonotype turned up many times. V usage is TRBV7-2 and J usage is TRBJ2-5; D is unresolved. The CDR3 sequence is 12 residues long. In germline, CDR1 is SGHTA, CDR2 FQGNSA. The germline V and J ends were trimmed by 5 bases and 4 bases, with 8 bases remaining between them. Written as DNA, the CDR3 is TGTGCCAGCAGCCCTCTTGTAGAGACCCAGTACTTC. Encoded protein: CASSPLVETQYF. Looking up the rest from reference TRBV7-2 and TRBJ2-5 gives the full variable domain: GAGVSQSPSNKVTEKGKDVELRCDPISGHTALYWYRQSLGQGLEFLIYFQGNSAPDKSGLPSDRFSAERTGGSVSTLTIQRTQQEDSAVYLCASSPLVETQYFGPGTRLLVL.

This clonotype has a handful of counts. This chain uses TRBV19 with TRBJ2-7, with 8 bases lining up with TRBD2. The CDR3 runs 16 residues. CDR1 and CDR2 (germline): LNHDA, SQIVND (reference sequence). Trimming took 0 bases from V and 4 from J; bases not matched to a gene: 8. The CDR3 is CASSIDFAGGSYEQYF. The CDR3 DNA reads TGTGCCAGTAGTATAGACTTTGCGGGAGGAAGTTACGAGCAGTACTTC.

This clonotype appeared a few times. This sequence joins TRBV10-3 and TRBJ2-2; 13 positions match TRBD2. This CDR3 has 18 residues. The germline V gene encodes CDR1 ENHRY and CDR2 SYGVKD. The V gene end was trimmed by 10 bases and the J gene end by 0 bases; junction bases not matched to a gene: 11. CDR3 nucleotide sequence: TGTGCCACTCCACGGACTAGCGGGGGCCCCCCGAACACCGGGGAGCTGTTTTTT. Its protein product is CATPRTSGGPPNTGELFF.

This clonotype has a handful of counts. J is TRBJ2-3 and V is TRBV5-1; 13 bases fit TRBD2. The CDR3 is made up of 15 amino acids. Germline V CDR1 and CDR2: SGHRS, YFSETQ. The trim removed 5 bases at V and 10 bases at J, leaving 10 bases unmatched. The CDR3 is CASSTGTSGIFAQYF. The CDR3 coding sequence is TGCGCCAGCAGTACCGGGACTAGCGGGATTTTCGCGCAGTATTTT.

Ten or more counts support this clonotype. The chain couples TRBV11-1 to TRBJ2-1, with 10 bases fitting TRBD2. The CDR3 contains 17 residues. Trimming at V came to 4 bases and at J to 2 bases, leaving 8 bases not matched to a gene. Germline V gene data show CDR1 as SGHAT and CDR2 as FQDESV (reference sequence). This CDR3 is CASSWLAGVGPYNEQFF. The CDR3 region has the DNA TGTGCCAGCAGCTGGCTAGCGGGAGTTGGGCCCTACAATGAGCAGTTCTTC.

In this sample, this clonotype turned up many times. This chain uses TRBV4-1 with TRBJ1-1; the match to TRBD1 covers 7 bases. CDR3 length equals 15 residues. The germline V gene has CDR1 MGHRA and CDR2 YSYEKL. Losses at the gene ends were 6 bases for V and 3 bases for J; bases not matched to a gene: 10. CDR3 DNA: TGCGCCAGCAGACAACCGACAGGGTCGGACACTGAAGCTTTCTTT. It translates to CASRQPTGSDTEAFF.

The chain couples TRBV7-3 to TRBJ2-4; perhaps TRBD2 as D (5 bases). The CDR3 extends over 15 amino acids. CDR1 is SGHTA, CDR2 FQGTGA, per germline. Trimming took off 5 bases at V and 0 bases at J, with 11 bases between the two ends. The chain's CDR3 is CASSPQSGAKNIQYF. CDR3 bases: TGTGCCAGCAGCCCCCAGAGCGGAGCCAAAAACATTCAGTACTTC.

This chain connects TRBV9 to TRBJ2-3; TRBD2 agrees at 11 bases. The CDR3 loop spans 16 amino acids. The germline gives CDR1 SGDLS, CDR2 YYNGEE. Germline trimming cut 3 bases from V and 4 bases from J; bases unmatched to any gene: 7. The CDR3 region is CASSATLAGAADTQYF. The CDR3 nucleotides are TGTGCCAGCAGCGCAACACTAGCGGGGGCCGCAGATACGCAGTATTTT.

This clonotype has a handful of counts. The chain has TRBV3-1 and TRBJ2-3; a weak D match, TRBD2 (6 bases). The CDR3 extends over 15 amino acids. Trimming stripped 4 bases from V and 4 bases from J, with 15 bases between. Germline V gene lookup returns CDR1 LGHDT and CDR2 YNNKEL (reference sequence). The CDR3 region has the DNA TGTGCCAGCAGCCCCCGGGACTCCCGCGCAGATACGCAGTATTTT. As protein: CASSPRDSRADTQYF.

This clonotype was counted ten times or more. CDR3 bases: TGCGCCAGCAGCCCCGGAGAAAAACTGTTTTTT. Translation gives CASSPGEKLFF. The chain combines TRBV5-1 with TRBJ1-4; the D is unclear. The germline V and J ends were trimmed by 4 bases and 8 bases, with 6 bases remaining between them. The CDR3 runs 11 residues. Germline V lookup: CDR1 SGHRS, CDR2 YFSETQ.

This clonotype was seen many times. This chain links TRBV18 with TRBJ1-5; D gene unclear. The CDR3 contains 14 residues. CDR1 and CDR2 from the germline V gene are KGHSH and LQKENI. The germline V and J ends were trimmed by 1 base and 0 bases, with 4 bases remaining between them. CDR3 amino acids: CASSPQYSNQPQHF. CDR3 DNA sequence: TGTGCCAGCTCACCACAGTATAGCAATCAGCCCCAGCATTTT.

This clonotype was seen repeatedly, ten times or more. The chain's CDR3 is CASHETVYNEQFF. The CDR3 DNA sequence: TGTGCCAGCCACGAGACAGTTTACAATGAGCAGTTCTTC. This chain connects TRBV7-9 to TRBJ2-1, with TRBD1 as a possible D gene (5 bases). The CDR3 covers 13 residues. With 8 bases removed from V and 4 bases from J, the gap between germline ends came to 12 bases. Germline CDR1 and CDR2: SEHNR and FQNEAQ (reference sequence). Drawing the rest from reference TRBV7-9 and TRBJ2-1, the complete variable domain is DTGVSQNPRHKITKRGQNVTFRCDPISEHNRLYWYRQTLGQGPEFLTYFQNEAQLEKSRLLSDRFSAERPKGSFSTLEIQRTEQGDSAMYLCASHETVYNEQFFGPGTRLTVL.

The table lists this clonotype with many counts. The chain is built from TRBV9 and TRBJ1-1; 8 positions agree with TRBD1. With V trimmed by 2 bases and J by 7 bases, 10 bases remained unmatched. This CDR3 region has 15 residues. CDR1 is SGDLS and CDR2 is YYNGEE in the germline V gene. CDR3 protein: CASSVGFQGAGEAFF. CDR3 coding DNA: TGTGCCAGCAGCGTGGGCTTTCAGGGGGCGGGTGAAGCTTTCTTT.

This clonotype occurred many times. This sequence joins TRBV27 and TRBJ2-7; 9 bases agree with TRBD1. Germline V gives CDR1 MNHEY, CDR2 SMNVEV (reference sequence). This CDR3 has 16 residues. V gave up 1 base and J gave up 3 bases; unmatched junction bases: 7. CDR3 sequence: CASSLWGQGGIYEQYF. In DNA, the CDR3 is TGTGCCAGCAGTTTATGGGGACAGGGTGGGATCTACGAGCAGTACTTC.

The CDR3 nucleotides are TGCAGTGTCTGGAGAGAAAGAGACAGGGGTGTAACCGGGGAGCTGTTTTTT. This encodes CSVWRERDRGVTGELFF. The genes are TRBV20-1 and TRBJ2-2, with 8 bases identical to TRBD1. The CDR3 contains 17 residues. Unmatched junction bases numbered 18, after V lost 7 bases and J lost 5 bases. Germline CDR1 is DFQATT and CDR2 is SNEGSKA (reference sequence).

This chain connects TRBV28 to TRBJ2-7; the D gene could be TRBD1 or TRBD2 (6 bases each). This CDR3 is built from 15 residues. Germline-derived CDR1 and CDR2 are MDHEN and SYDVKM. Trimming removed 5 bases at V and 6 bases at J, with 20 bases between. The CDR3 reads CASSPPEGGRFEQYF. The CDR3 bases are TGTGCCAGCAGTCCCCCGGAGGGGGGCAGGTTCGAGCAGTACTTC.

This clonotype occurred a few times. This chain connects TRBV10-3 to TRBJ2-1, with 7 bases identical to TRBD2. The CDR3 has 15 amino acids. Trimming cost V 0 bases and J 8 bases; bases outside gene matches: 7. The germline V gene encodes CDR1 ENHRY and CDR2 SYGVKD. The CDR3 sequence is CAISESIRGDDEQFF. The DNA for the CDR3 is TGTGCCATCAGTGAGTCGATTCGGGGGGACGATGAGCAGTTCTTC.

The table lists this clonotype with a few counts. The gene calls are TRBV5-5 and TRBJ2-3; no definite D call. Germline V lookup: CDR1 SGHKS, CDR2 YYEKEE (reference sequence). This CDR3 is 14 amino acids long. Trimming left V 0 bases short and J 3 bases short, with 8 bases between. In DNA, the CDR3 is TGTGCCAGCAGCTTGGCTGCGCTAACAGATACGCAGTATTTT. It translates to CASSLAALTDTQYF. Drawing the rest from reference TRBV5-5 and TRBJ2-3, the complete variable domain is DAGVTQSPTHLIKTRGQQVTLRCSPISGHKSVSWYQQVLGQGPQFIFQYYEKEERGRGNFPDRFSARQFPNYSSELNVNALLLGDSALYLCASSLAALTDTQYFGPGTRLTVL.

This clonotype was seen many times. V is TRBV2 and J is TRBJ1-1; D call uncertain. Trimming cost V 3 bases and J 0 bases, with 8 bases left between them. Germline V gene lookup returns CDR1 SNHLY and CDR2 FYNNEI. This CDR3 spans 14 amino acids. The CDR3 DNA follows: TGTGCCAGCAGTGATGAGGTGATGAACACTGAAGCTTTCTTT. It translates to CASSDEVMNTEAFF.

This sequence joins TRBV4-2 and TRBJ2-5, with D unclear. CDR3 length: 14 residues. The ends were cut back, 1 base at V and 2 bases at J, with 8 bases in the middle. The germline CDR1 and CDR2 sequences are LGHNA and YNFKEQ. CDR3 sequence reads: CASSQVLNQETQYF. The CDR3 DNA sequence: TGTGCCAGCAGCCAAGTTCTGAATCAAGAGACCCAGTACTTC.

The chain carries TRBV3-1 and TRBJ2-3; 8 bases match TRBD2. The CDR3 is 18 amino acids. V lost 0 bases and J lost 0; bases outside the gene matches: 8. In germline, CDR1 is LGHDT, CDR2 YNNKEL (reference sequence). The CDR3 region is CASSQDHPLAGSTDTQYF. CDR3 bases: TGTGCCAGCAGCCAAGATCACCCCCTAGCGGGTAGCACAGATACGCAGTATTTT.

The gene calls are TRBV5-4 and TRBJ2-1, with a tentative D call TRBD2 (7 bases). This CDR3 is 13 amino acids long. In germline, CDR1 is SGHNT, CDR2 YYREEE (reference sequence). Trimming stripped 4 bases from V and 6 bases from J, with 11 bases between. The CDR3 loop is CASSTGGANEQFF. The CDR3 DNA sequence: TGTGCCAGCAGCACTGGGGGGGCCAATGAGCAGTTCTTC.

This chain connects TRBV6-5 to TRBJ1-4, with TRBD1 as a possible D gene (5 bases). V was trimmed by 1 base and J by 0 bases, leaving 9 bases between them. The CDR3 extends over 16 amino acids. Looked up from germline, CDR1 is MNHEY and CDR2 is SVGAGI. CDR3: CASSYFRQTTNEKLFF. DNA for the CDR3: TGTGCCAGCAGTTACTTCCGACAGACAACTAATGAAAAACTGTTTTTT.

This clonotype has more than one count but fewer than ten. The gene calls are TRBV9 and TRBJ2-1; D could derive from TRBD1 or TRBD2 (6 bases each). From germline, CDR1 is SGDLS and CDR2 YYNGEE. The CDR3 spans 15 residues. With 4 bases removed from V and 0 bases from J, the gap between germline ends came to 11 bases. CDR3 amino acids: CASSQGGSSYNEQFF. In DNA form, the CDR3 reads TGTGCCAGCAGCCAAGGGGGGAGCTCCTACAATGAGCAGTTCTTC.

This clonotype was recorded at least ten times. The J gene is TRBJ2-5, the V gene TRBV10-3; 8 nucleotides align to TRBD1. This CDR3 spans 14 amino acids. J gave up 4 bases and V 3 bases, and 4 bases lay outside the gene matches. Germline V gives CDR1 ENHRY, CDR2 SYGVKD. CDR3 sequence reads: CAISDRGRGETQYF. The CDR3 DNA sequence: TGTGCCATCAGTGACAGGGGGCGCGGAGAGACCCAGTACTTC.

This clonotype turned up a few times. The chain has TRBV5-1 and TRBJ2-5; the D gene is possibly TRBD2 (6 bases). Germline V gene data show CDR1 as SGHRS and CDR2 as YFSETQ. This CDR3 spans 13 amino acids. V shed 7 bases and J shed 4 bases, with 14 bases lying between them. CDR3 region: CASALRRGETQYF. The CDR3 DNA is TGCGCCAGCGCGCTCAGGAGGGGAGAGACCCAGTACTTC.

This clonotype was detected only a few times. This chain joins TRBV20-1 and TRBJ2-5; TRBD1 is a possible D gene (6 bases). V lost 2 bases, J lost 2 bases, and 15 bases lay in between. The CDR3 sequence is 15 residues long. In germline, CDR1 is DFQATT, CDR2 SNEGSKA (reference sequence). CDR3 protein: CSARRPGHGQETQYF. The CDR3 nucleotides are TGCAGTGCTAGACGTCCGGGACACGGACAAGAGACCCAGTACTTC.